Included here is one TCR beta chain sequence, with context. Its antigen is still unknown. The length of the CDR3 is 14 residues. In germline, CDR1 is MDHEN, CDR2 SYDVKM. V shed 7 bases and J shed 2 bases, with 15 bases lying between them. This entry comes from a study of response to subunit inactivated influenza vaccine. Study outcomes and limitations: Authors suggested seasonal influenza vaccinations each recruit few new T cells.

TCRdb called the RT-PCR reads again in MiXCR, with one record for every CDR3 protein. This repertoire shows approximately 490,000 distinct CDR3 sequences, more than 7% found once; its top ten account for roughly 14%. The sequence was obtained from a man aged 50-75 years who received an inactivated influenza vaccine. This specimen was PBMCs from blood, taken less than 30 months after vaccination. The rearrangement joins TRBV28 to TRBJ2-7; perhaps TRBD2 as D (6 bases). CDR3 DNA: TGTGCCAGCACTTACGGGACTGGGACCTACGAGCAGTACTTC. Its protein product is CASTYGTGTYEQYF.